One sample yielded the 2 T cell receptor beta chains listed below, sequenced in a study of blood T cell repertoires in COVID-19. Clones were sequenced by immunoSEQ multiplex PCR, and TCRdb holds only the in-frame ones, with some missing. The sample includes roughly 150,000 clones, around nine tenths seen only once; the top ten take 10% to 13%. Sequenced: peripheral blood. The receptor source for this set is a woman aged 70-85 years with COVID-19, enrolled during active disease.

This chain connects TRBV7-8 to TRBJ1-1; no firm D call. This CDR3 is 13 amino acids long. V lost 3 bases and J lost 2, with 7 bases in between. Germline V gene data show CDR1 as SGHVS and CDR2 as FQNEAQ. Written as DNA, the CDR3 is TGTGCCAGCAGCTTCACAGAAAACACTGAAGCTTTCTTT. Translating gives CASSFTENTEAFF. Full variable domain (rest looked up from reference TRBV7-8 and TRBJ1-1): GAGVSQSPRYKVAKRGQDVALRCDPISGHVSLFWYQQALGQGPEFLTYFQNEAQLDKSGLPSDRFFAERPEGSVSTLKIQRTQQEDSAVYLCASSFTENTEAFFGQGTRLTVV.

The rearrangement joins TRBV19 to TRBJ1-6, with 12 bases aligning to TRBD1. The CDR3 length is 15 residues. Germline-derived CDR1 and CDR2 are LNHDA and SQIVND (reference sequence). V was clipped by 3 bases and J by 15 bases; unmatched bases: 9. The CDR3 loop is CASSIDRDRGPSLHF. The CDR3 coding sequence is TGTGCCAGTAGTATCGATCGGGACAGGGGGCCAAGCCTCCACTTT.